This TCR beta chain was identified during a study of molecular identifiers for immune sequencing clone quantification. TCRdb fed the PCR reads into MiXCR, producing one record per CDR3 protein. Found here are just over 35,000 distinct CDR3 sequences, 15% to 20% of them singletons; the top ten hold under 1.3%. This clonotype was seen repeatedly, ten times or more. What it binds is unknown. General study points: Single-cell amounts of spiked Jurkat TCR RNA were reportedly detectable among about a million naive cells.

The CDR3 consists of 13 residues. V shed 8 bases and J 6 bases; nucleotides not matched to a gene: 10. Sequenced input: naive CD8+ T cells from blood, with Jurkat cell RNA spiked in. Stated subset: FACS-sorted CD8+CD4-CCR7+CD45RA+ naive T cells. This chain links TRBV12-3 or TRBV12-4 with TRBJ2-7, with 7 bases fitting TRBD2. The receptor was isolated from a human donor in good health. Some libraries in this study had Jurkat cell RNA spiked in. The CDR3 nucleotides read TGTGCCAGCCACTCCGGGACTAAAGCCGAGCAGTACTTC. Protein: CASHSGTKAEQYF.